This T cell receptor beta chain is from a study of cytomegalovirus exposure and HLA in healthy donors. Overall study results and limits: Association of a missense DCLRE1C variant with TCR beta V- and J-gene trimming was reported in a later analysis. Later findings reportedly placed an Asian-associated ancestry cluster below the 666-donor mean for N-insertions. Most TCR beta V segments were productive about 87% or about 30% of the time in an earlier analysis. Per published accounts, TCR beta sequences correctly predicted the HLA-A and HLA-B alleles of most subjects.

PCR used 60 Vbeta primers and 13 Jbeta primers. Profiling relied on immunoSEQ multiplex PCR, and the TCRdb table lists in-frame clones only, not all of them. This table has approximately 90,000 clones, about 60% appearing once. Worth noting for this clone: Its antigen is unknown.

The clonotype originates from a woman in her 30s in good health and CMV-seronegative. What was sequenced was PBMCs.

The CDR3 loop is CASSLGQGFYGYTF. CDR3 bases: TGTGCCAGCAGCTTAGGACAGGGTTTCTATGGCTACACCTTC. The rearrangement uses TRBV11-2 and TRBJ1-2; 7 bases match TRBD1. Germline CDR1 reads SGHAT; CDR2 reads FQNNGV. The CDR3 sequence is 14 residues long. V was clipped by 1 base and J by 4 bases; unmatched bases: 3.